This passage covers 21 T cell receptor beta chains from one sample sequenced in a study of blood T cell repertoires in COVID-19. Using immunoSEQ multiplex PCR, the repertoire was profiled, and TCRdb retains in-frame clones only, with some absent. Of fewer than 250,000 clones listed, roughly 89% were seen once; the top ten hold about 2.5%. The specimen sequenced was PBMCs or T cells enriched from blood (not recorded which). These receptor sequences come from a woman in her 30s with acute COVID-19.

As for this clone: Different DNA sequences within this sample yield the same CDR3. The chain joins TRBV7-9 to TRBJ2-5, with 10 bases lining up with TRBD2. The CDR3 spans 15 residues. Germline lookup yields CDR1 SEHNR and CDR2 FQNEAQ (reference sequence). V lost 1 base, J lost 5 bases, and 4 bases stayed unmatched. In DNA form, the CDR3 reads TGTGCCAGCAGCTTAGGTAGCGGGGGGCGCGAGACCCAGTACTTC. It codes for CASSLGSGGRETQYF.

The chain uses TRBV5-1 and TRBJ1-6, with D tentatively TRBD1 (5 bases). This CDR3 is built from 15 residues. Germline V gene data show CDR1 as SGHRS and CDR2 as YFSETQ. The V gene lost 0 bases and the J gene lost 9 bases, with 13 bases spanning the gap. The CDR3 loop reads CASSLVQGKFSPLHF. CDR3 DNA sequence: TGCGCCAGCAGCTTGGTCCAGGGTAAATTTTCACCCCTCCACTTT.

J is TRBJ1-3 and V is TRBV29-1; tentative D call: TRBD1 (6 bases). The CDR3 has 15 residues. Trimming left V 5 bases short and J 0 bases short, with 14 bases between. Germline V gene lookup returns CDR1 SQVTM and CDR2 ANQGSEA. The CDR3 DNA reads as TGCAGCGTTAGAGGGGGAACCGACTCTGGAAACACCATATATTTT. Translation: CSVRGGTDSGNTIYF.

This chain links TRBV10-3 with TRBJ1-5; 7 bases line up with TRBD1. The CDR3 is 17 amino acids. V lost 3 bases to trimming and J lost 5 bases; unmatched junction nucleotides: 13. Germline loops: CDR1 ENHRY, CDR2 SYGVKD. The CDR3 sequence: CAISDTSKTGPHQPQHF. The CDR3 coding sequence is TGTGCCATCAGTGATACCTCCAAGACAGGGCCTCATCAGCCCCAGCATTTT.

This clone has only a few counts. This chain uses TRBV6-4 with TRBJ2-3, with a tentative D call TRBD1 (7 bases). Germline CDR1 and CDR2: MRHNA and SNTAGT. The CDR3 is 16 residues long. V was pared by 0 bases and J by 6 bases, with 16 bases between. Written as DNA, the CDR3 is TGTGCCAGCAGTGACTCGGTGGAGGGGGCACGGGATACGCAGTATTTT. Its protein product is CASSDSVEGARDTQYF.

This chain connects TRBV6-4 to TRBJ1-2; the D gene is possibly TRBD1 (5 bases). Trimming cost V 1 base and J 5 bases, with 11 bases left between them. Looked up from germline, CDR1 is MRHNA and CDR2 is SNTAGT. The CDR3 runs 14 residues. The chain's CDR3 is CASSDFQGLYGYTF. CDR3 nucleotide sequence: TGTGCCAGCAGTGACTTTCAGGGATTGTATGGCTACACCTTC.

This chain links TRBV4-1 with TRBJ1-1; 8 nucleotides line up with TRBD1. The CDR3 length is 14 residues. Losses at the gene ends were 1 base for V and 4 bases for J; bases not matched to a gene: 2. Germline V lookup: CDR1 MGHRA, CDR2 YSYEKL. The CDR3 bases are TGCGCCAGCAGCCAAGTCGGACAGGGCACTGAAGCTTTCTTT. This sequence encodes CASSQVGQGTEAFF.

The chain employs TRBV4-1 and TRBJ2-5, with TRBD1 as a possible D gene (5 bases). The CDR3 has 15 residues. V lost 2 bases and J lost 3, with 13 bases in between. Germline CDR1 is MGHRA and CDR2 is YSYEKL. The CDR3 DNA follows: TGCGCCAGCAGCCAATGGGGCCTGCTTAAAGAGACCCAGTACTTC. It is translated as CASSQWGLLKETQYF.

V gene TRBV11-2 combines with J gene TRBJ2-7, with a tentative D call TRBD1 (5 bases). V was pared by 5 bases and J by 3 bases, with 17 bases between. This CDR3 is 15 amino acids long. CDR1 is SGHAT and CDR2 is FQNNGV in the germline V gene. This CDR3 reads CASSQFAGIFYEQYF. CDR3 nucleotides: TGTGCCAGCAGCCAGTTCGCAGGGATTTTCTACGAGCAGTACTTC.

This chain uses TRBV11-2 with TRBJ2-1; weak D call: TRBD2 (6 bases). Germline V lookup: CDR1 SGHAT, CDR2 FQNNGV. This CDR3 comprises 16 residues. The V and J ends lost 6 bases and 6 bases respectively, with 21 bases between them. The CDR3, as DNA: TGTGCCAGCAGTCTAGGCACGGGGGTGGCGGCCAATGAGCAGTTCTTC. Amino acids: CASSLGTGVAANEQFF.

The rearrangement uses TRBV27 and TRBJ1-1, with 10 bases identical to TRBD1. After removal of 4 bases from V and 6 bases from J, the junction contained 5 bases not matched to a gene. The CDR3 consists of 14 residues. Germline V gene lookup returns CDR1 MNHEY and CDR2 SMNVEV (reference sequence). CDR3 in DNA: TGTGCCAGCAGTTGGGGACAGGGGACCCCTGAAGCTTTCTTT. Translation: CASSWGQGTPEAFF.

The V and J genes are TRBV6-5 and TRBJ1-6, with a possible D match to TRBD1 (5 bases). The V gene's germline CDR1 is MNHEY and CDR2 SVGAGI. V was cut by 6 bases and J by 8 bases, with 11 bases left in between. The CDR3 covers 13 residues. The CDR3 loop is CASRGEGDSPLHF. CDR3 DNA: TGTGCCAGCAGAGGGGAAGGGGATTCACCCCTCCACTTT.

The V and J genes are TRBV10-1 and TRBJ1-1; TRBD1 might be the D (6 bases). Looked up from germline, CDR1 is WNHNN and CDR2 is SYGVQD (reference sequence). The ends were cut back, 4 bases at V and 1 base at J, with 10 bases in the middle. The CDR3 extends over 14 amino acids. In DNA form, the CDR3 reads TGCGCCAGCAGTGCGGGGGGCGAGAACACTGAAGCTTTCTTT. This translates into CASSAGGENTEAFF.

The chain has TRBV5-1 and TRBJ1-4, with D possibly being TRBD1 (6 bases). The germline gives CDR1 SGHRS, CDR2 YFSETQ. Trimming took 4 bases from V and 8 from J, leaving 18 bases between them. This CDR3 region has 15 residues. The CDR3 region has the DNA TGCGCCAGCAGCCCTCGGGGGGGGCAAAACGAAAAACTGTTTTTT. It is translated as CASSPRGGQNEKLFF.

The chain has TRBV5-6 and TRBJ1-6; 7 nucleotides align to TRBD1. J lost 3 bases, V lost 3 bases, and 9 bases had no gene match. Germline-derived CDR1 and CDR2 are SGHDT and YYEEEE. The CDR3 runs 17 residues. The CDR3 protein is CASSSYPGQVYNSPLHF. The CDR3 region has the DNA TGTGCCAGCAGCTCCTATCCAGGACAGGTCTATAATTCACCCCTCCACTTT.

CDR3 coding DNA: TGTGCCAACCAAGGAACGGGAAACTATGGCTACACCTTC. The encoded protein is CANQGTGNYGYTF. The genes are TRBV2 and TRBJ1-2; D is ambiguous. Germline CDR1 is SNHLY and CDR2 is FYNNEI. The CDR3 is 13 residues long. V was clipped by 10 bases and J by 2 bases, with 14 bases between them. Variable domain in full (rest from reference TRBV2 and TRBJ1-2): EPEVTQTPSHQVTQMGQEVILRCVPISNHLYFYWYRQILGQKVEFLVSFYNNEISEKSEIFDDQFSVERPDGSNFTLKIRSTKLEDSAMYFCANQGTGNYGYTFGSGTRLTVV.

This chain joins TRBV5-1 and TRBJ1-6, with 7 bases aligning to TRBD1. Per the germline V gene, CDR1 is SGHRS and CDR2 is YFSETQ. The CDR3 is 16 amino acids. Trimming took 6 bases from V and 1 from J; bases not matched to a gene: 7. The CDR3 sequence: CASTDYRGSYNSPLHF. The CDR3 DNA reads as TGCGCCAGCACCGACTACAGGGGTTCCTATAATTCACCCCTCCACTTT.

The V and J genes are TRBV6-2 or TRBV6-3 and TRBJ1-6; TRBD1 matches at 10 bases. J was trimmed by 7 bases and V by 6 bases; bases with no gene match: 3. Germline CDR1 MNHEY, CDR2 SVGEGT. The CDR3 is 14 amino acids. The CDR3 protein is CASSGTGVNSPLHF. In nucleotides, the CDR3 is TGTGCCAGCAGCGGGACAGGGGTAAATTCACCCCTCCACTTT.

The genes are TRBV19 and TRBJ2-7; D is perhaps TRBD1 (6 bases). Trimming cost V 4 bases and J 3 bases, with 10 bases left between them. In germline, CDR1 is LNHDA, CDR2 SQIVND (reference sequence). This CDR3 comprises 13 residues. CDR3 in amino acids: CASSTGQIYEQYF. The DNA of the CDR3 is TGTGCCAGTAGTACCGGACAGATCTACGAGCAGTACTTC.

The V and J genes are TRBV19 and TRBJ2-1; TRBD1 matches 7 bases. V trimming: 0 bases; J trimming: 7 bases; junction bases outside the gene matches: 18. The CDR3 loop spans 19 amino acids. The germline V gene encodes CDR1 LNHDA and CDR2 SQIVND (reference sequence). In DNA, the CDR3 is TGTGCCAGTAGTATAGATCACTACCCGACAGGGCAAGGGGGTAATGAGCAGTTCTTC. Protein: CASSIDHYPTGQGGNEQFF.

This chain connects TRBV7-2 to TRBJ2-2; 10 bases are shared with TRBD2. The CDR3 totals 15 residues. Unmatched junction bases numbered 0, after V lost 2 bases and J lost 3 bases. Germline V gene data show CDR1 as SGHTA and CDR2 as FQGNSA. The CDR3 loop reads CASSLLAGDTGELFF. DNA of the CDR3: TGTGCCAGCAGCTTACTAGCGGGGGACACCGGGGAGCTGTTTTTT.